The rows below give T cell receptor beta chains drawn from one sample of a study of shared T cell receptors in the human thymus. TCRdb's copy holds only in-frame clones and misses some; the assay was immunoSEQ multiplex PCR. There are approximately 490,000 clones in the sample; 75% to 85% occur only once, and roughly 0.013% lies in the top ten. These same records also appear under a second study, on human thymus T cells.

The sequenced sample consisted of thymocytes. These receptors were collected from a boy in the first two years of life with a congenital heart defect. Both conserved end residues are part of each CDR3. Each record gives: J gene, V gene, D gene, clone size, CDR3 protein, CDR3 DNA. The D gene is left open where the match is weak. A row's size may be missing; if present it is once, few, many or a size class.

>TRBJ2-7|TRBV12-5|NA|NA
CASGSWVASDSSYEQYF
TGTGCTAGTGGTTCTTGGGTGGCTAGCGACAGCTCCTACGAGCAGTACTTC
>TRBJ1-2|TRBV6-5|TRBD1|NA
CASTQFRGRGYTF
TGTGCCAGCACCCAATTCAGGGGGCGAGGCTACACCTTC
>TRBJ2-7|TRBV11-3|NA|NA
CASSWKTGGFRQYF
TGTGCCAGCAGCTGGAAGACAGGCGGGTTCCGGCAGTACTTC
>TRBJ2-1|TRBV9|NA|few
CASSVPTLDSDNEQFF
TGTGCCAGCAGCGTACCAACACTAGATAGCGACAATGAGCAGTTCTTC
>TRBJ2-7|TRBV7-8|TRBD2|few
CASSPRLAGGGGEQYF
TGTGCCAGCAGCCCCCGACTAGCGGGGGGTGGAGGCGAGCAGTACTTC
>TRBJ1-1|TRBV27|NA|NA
CASSLGPGGVTEAFF
TGTGCCAGCAGTTTAGGGCCGGGCGGGGTGACTGAAGCTTTCTTT
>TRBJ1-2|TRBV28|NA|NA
CASSRGTEGYGYTF
TGTGCCAGCAGCCGCGGGACGGAAGGGTATGGCTACACCTTC
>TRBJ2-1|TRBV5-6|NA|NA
CASSLFYEQFF
TGTGCCAGCAGCTTATTCTACGAGCAGTTCTTC
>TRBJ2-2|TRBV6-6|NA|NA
CASSYTLLGPTGELFF
TGTGCCAGCAGTTACACCCTACTAGGCCCCACCGGGGAGCTGTTTTTT
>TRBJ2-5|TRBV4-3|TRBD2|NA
CASSHNGLAGGQETQYF
TGCGCCAGCAGCCATAATGGACTAGCGGGAGGGCAAGAGACCCAGTACTTC
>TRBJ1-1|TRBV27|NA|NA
CASGQEGVPTEAFF
TGTGCCAGCGGGCAGGAAGGGGTACCCACTGAAGCTTTCTTT
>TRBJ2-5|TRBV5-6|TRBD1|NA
CASSLGWGQGETQYF
TGTGCCAGCAGCTTGGGTTGGGGACAGGGAGAGACCCAGTACTTC
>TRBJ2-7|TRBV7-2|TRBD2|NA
CASTKEGTSVYEQYF
TGTGCCAGCACAAAAGAGGGGACTAGCGTTTACGAGCAGTACTTC
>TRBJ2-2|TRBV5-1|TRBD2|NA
CASSAGLAGAGELFF
TGCGCCAGCAGTGCGGGACTAGCGGGAGCCGGGGAGCTGTTTTTT
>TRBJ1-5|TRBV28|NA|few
CASSLLLRVGSNQPQHF
TGTGCCAGCAGTTTATTGCTCAGGGTAGGAAGCAATCAGCCCCAGCATTTT
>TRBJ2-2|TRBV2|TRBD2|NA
CASTGEGIGELFF
TGTGCCAGCACCGGGGAGGGAATCGGGGAGCTGTTTTTT
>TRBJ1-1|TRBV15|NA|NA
CATSTQTTNTEAFF
TGTGCCACCAGCACCCAGACAACGAACACTGAAGCTTTCTTT
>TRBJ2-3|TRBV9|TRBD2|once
CASSVGTSGTGDTQYF
TGTGCCAGCAGCGTTGGGACTAGCGGGACCGGAGATACGCAGTATTTT
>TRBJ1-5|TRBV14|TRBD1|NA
CASSQRGLNQPQHF
TGTGCCAGCAGCCAGAGGGGGCTCAATCAGCCCCAGCATTTT
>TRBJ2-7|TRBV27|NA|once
CASRGAAGYDEQYF
TGTGCCAGCAGAGGAGCAGCTGGTTACGACGAGCAGTACTTC
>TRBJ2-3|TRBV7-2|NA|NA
CASSSRGPLGDTQYF
TGTGCCAGCAGCTCCAGGGGCCCGTTGGGAGATACGCAGTATTTT
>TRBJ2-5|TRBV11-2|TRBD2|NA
CASSLEPGTSGIQETQYF
TGTGCCAGCAGCTTAGAGCCCGGGACTAGCGGGATCCAAGAGACCCAGTACTTC
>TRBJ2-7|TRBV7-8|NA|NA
CASSSEVPCSYEQYF
TGTGCCAGCAGCAGCGAAGTCCCGTGCTCCTACGAGCAGTACTTC
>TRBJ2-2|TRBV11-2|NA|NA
CASSLGSVRAGELFF
TGTGCCAGCAGCTTAGGTTCGGTAAGAGCCGGGGAGCTGTTTTTT
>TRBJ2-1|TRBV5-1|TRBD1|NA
CASSLEGAQGSEQFF
TGCGCCAGCAGCTTGGAGGGAGCACAGGGGAGTGAGCAGTTCTTC
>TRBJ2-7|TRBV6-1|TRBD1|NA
CASTSQGYEQYF
TGTGCCAGCACTTCACAGGGGTACGAGCAGTACTTC
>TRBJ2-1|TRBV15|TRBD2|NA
CATSRDQASGRPYNEQFF
TGTGCCACCAGCAGAGATCAGGCTAGCGGGAGACCCTACAATGAGCAGTTCTTC
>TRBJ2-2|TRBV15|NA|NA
CATSSTGSGELFF
TGTGCCACCAGCAGTACAGGGTCCGGGGAGCTGTTTTTT
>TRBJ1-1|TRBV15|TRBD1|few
CATSRGGQGDTEAFF
TGTGCCACCAGCAGAGGAGGACAGGGCGACACTGAAGCTTTCTTT
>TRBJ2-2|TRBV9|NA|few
CASSYKSGVSNPGELFF
TGTGCCAGCAGCTACAAAAGCGGAGTATCGAACCCCGGGGAGCTGTTTTTT
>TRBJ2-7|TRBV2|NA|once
CASSRNSYEQYF
TGTGCCAGCAGTCGTAACTCCTACGAGCAGTACTTC